A single sample gave rise to the 28 T cell receptor beta chains below, sequenced in a study of immune cell composition in non-small cell lung cancer. The data were produced by immunoSEQ multiplex PCR, yet TCRdb's version contains in-frame clones alone and is incomplete. The sample gives some 6,600 clones, about 79% of which show up once; 7% to 10% is in the top ten. Normal lung was sampled as far from the tumour as possible, at least 3 cm. Sequenced sample: non-adjacent lung tissue. These receptors were collected from a human donor with non-small cell lung cancer.

The chain recombines TRBV7-2 with TRBJ1-2, with a possible D match to TRBD1 (5 bases). The CDR3 has 14 amino acids. V lost 11 bases to trimming and J lost 4 bases, with 20 bases between them. Germline-derived CDR1 and CDR2 are SGHTA and FQGNSA. The CDR3 region has the DNA TGTGCCGCCGGGGGAGAGGGAATAGGCTATGGCTACACCTTC. It encodes CAAGGEGIGYGYTF.

This sequence joins TRBV29-1 and TRBJ2-7, with 7 bases identical to TRBD2. CDR3 length: 12 amino acids. Germline CDR1 and CDR2: SQVTM and ANQGSEA. The trim removed 4 bases at V and 4 bases at J, leaving 4 bases unmatched. The CDR3 nucleotides read TGCAGCGTTGGGTGGGGGGGGTACGAGCAGTACTTC. It encodes CSVGWGGYEQYF.

This clone was counted between two and nine times. The gene calls are TRBV7-9 and TRBJ1-2; the match to TRBD1 covers 7 bases. With V trimmed by 2 bases and J by 4 bases, 10 bases remained unmatched. The CDR3 contains 16 residues. CDR1 is SEHNR, CDR2 FQNEAQ, per germline (reference sequence). CDR3 region: CASSLNGMDRSYGYTF. The CDR3 bases are TGTGCCAGCAGCTTAAATGGCATGGACAGGTCCTATGGCTACACCTTC. Based on the CDR3 plus reference TRBV7-9 and TRBJ1-2, the full variable domain is DTGVSQNPRHKITKRGQNVTFRCDPISEHNRLYWYRQTLGQGPEFLTYFQNEAQLEKSRLLSDRFSAERPKGSFSTLEIQRTEQGDSAMYLCASSLNGMDRSYGYTFGSGTRLTVV.

The CDR3 loop reads CASSLFSDINQPQHF. The CDR3 coding sequence is TGTGCCAGCAGTTTATTTTCGGACATAAATCAGCCCCAGCATTTT. The V call is TRBV27, the J call TRBJ1-5, with D maybe TRBD1 (5 bases). V gave up 1 base and J gave up 4 bases, with 11 bases separating them. The CDR3 loop spans 15 amino acids. Germline CDR1 reads MNHEY; CDR2 reads SMNVEV (reference sequence).

V is TRBV18 and J is TRBJ1-3; D is ambiguous. This CDR3 comprises 16 residues. Trimming pared 2 bases from V and 0 bases from J, leaving 11 bases between. Germline-derived CDR1 and CDR2 are KGHSH and LQKENI. The CDR3 is CASSPEVAGSGNTIYF. The CDR3 DNA sequence: TGTGCCAGCTCACCAGAAGTCGCAGGCTCTGGAAACACCATATATTTT. Using reference TRBV18 and TRBJ1-3 for the parts outside the CDR3, the full variable domain is NAGVMQNPRHLVRRRGQEARLRCSPMKGHSHVYWYRQLPEEGLKFMVYLQKENIIDESGMPKERFSAEFPKEGPSILRIQQVVRGDSAAYFCASSPEVAGSGNTIYFGEGSWLTVV.

A single count supports this clone. The chain uses TRBV11-2 and TRBJ2-5; D may be TRBD2 (6 bases). Germline V gene data show CDR1 as SGHAT and CDR2 as FQNNGV. The CDR3 extends over 15 amino acids. V dropped 0 bases and J dropped 2 bases, with 10 bases sitting between them. DNA of the CDR3: TGTGCCAGCAGCTTAGAGCTAGCGATACAAGAGACCCAGTACTTC. Its translation is CASSLELAIQETQYF.

The V gene is TRBV6-1, the J gene TRBJ1-3; no firm D call. V lost 7 bases and J lost 2, with 12 bases in between. Germline values: CDR1 MNHNS, CDR2 SASEGT. CDR3 length equals 14 residues. CDR3 amino acids: CASMPGLTGNTIYF. The CDR3 region has the DNA TGTGCCAGCATGCCCGGACTGACTGGAAACACCATATATTTT.

This chain connects TRBV15 to TRBJ1-5; D gene ambiguous. The CDR3 is 16 amino acids. Trimming took 0 bases from V and 4 from J, leaving 13 bases between them. From germline, CDR1 is LNHNV and CDR2 YYDKDF (reference sequence). The CDR3 reads CATSRDTGGYNQPQHF. CDR3 bases: TGTGCCACCAGCAGAGATACCGGAGGGTATAATCAGCCCCAGCATTTT.

The gene calls are TRBV18 and TRBJ1-1; D not resolved. The V end was cut by 4 bases, the J end by 2 bases, with 17 bases between. Germline CDR1 and CDR2: KGHSH and LQKENI. The CDR3 is 16 amino acids. CDR3 sequence: CASSLYHTALNTEAFF. In DNA form, the CDR3 reads TGTGCCAGCTCACTCTACCATACAGCATTAAACACTGAAGCTTTCTTT. Looking up the rest from reference TRBV18 and TRBJ1-1 gives the full variable domain: NAGVMQNPRHLVRRRGQEARLRCSPMKGHSHVYWYRQLPEEGLKFMVYLQKENIIDESGMPKERFSAEFPKEGPSILRIQQVVRGDSAAYFCASSLYHTALNTEAFFGQGTRLTVV.

The gene calls are TRBV5-4 and TRBJ1-2, with 7 positions matching TRBD1. The V segment lost 4 bases and the J segment 2 bases; nucleotides outside the gene matches: 8. The germline V gene has CDR1 SGHNT and CDR2 YYREEE (reference sequence). The CDR3 length is 15 residues. CDR3 region: CASSLTSTGNYGYTF. CDR3 DNA sequence: TGTGCCAGCAGCCTGACCTCGACAGGGAACTATGGCTACACCTTC.

V and J are TRBV30 and TRBJ2-2; TRBD2 might be the D (6 bases). With 0 bases removed from V and 6 bases from J, the gap between germline ends came to 14 bases. Per the germline V gene, CDR1 is GTSNPN and CDR2 is SVGIG (reference sequence). The CDR3 contains 15 residues. CDR3 DNA sequence: TGTGCCTGGAGTGTAGCCCCACTAGCTTCCGGGGAGCTGTTTTTT. It yields the protein CAWSVAPLASGELFF.

V usage is TRBV6-5 and J usage is TRBJ1-1; D is uncertain. This CDR3 is 13 amino acids long. Trimming shortened V by 5 bases and J by 10 bases, and 17 bases separated the two germline ends. CDR1 is MNHEY and CDR2 is SVGAGI in the germline V gene. The CDR3 here is CASSPTGLGRAFF. DNA for the CDR3: TGTGCCAGCAGTCCCACGGGTTTGGGGAGAGCTTTCTTT.

The J gene is TRBJ2-7, the V gene TRBV27; no firm D call. Trimming pared 0 bases from V and 0 bases from J, leaving 15 bases between. This CDR3 is built from 17 residues. Germline CDR1 and CDR2: MNHEY and SMNVEV (reference sequence). CDR3 DNA: TGTGCCAGCAGTTTATCTCTGAGGCCTCCGAGCTCCTACGAGCAGTACTTC. It is translated as CASSLSLRPPSSYEQYF.

This chain uses TRBV10-3 with TRBJ1-1; maybe TRBD1 (5 bases). CDR1 and CDR2 (germline): ENHRY, SYGVKD. There are 15 residues in the CDR3. The V and J ends lost 0 bases and 2 bases respectively, with 10 bases between them. The CDR3 reads CAISESGGVNTEAFF. The CDR3 DNA reads as TGTGCCATCAGTGAGTCAGGAGGGGTAAACACTGAAGCTTTCTTT.

This clone was observed a single time. The chain carries TRBV4-3 and TRBJ1-1; possible D gene TRBD1, 5 bases. Germline V CDR1 and CDR2: LGHNA, YSLEER. This CDR3 contains 15 residues. The V end was cut by 2 bases, the J end by 1 base, with 11 bases between. The CDR3 DNA sequence: TGCGCCAGCAGCCAACTAATTACAGGGAACACTGAAGCTTTCTTT. Translated: CASSQLITGNTEAFF.

The chain combines TRBV6-4 with TRBJ2-7; TRBD2 agrees at 7 bases. Germline loops: CDR1 MRHNA, CDR2 SNTAGT. The CDR3 loop spans 14 amino acids. J gave up 3 bases and V 2 bases, and 4 bases lay outside the gene matches. Here the CDR3 DNA reads TGTGCCAGCAGTGACGGGGACTACAACTACGAGCAGTACTTC. This translates into CASSDGDYNYEQYF.

The chain has TRBV11-2 and TRBJ2-2; 8 positions match TRBD2. CDR1 is SGHAT, CDR2 FQNNGV, per germline. There are 15 residues in the CDR3. Trimming took 5 bases from V and 1 from J; bases not matched to a gene: 3. CDR3 loop: CASSISGMNTGELFF. The CDR3 DNA is TGTGCCAGCAGCATTAGCGGGATGAACACCGGGGAGCTGTTTTTT. Based on the CDR3 plus reference TRBV11-2 and TRBJ2-2, the full variable domain is EAGVAQSPRYKIIEKRQSVAFWCNPISGHATLYWYQQILGQGPKLLIQFQNNGVVDDSQLPKDRFSAERLKGVDSTLKIQPAKLEDSAVYLCASSISGMNTGELFFGEGSRLTVL.

The chain couples TRBV4-2 to TRBJ2-7; maybe TRBD1 (5 bases). Trimming removed 0 bases at V and 3 bases at J, with 18 bases between. The CDR3 sequence is 17 residues long. From germline, CDR1 is LGHNA and CDR2 YNFKEQ. CDR3 amino acids: CASSQESPADIFYEQYF. CDR3 coding DNA: TGTGCCAGCAGCCAAGAAAGCCCCGCGGACATCTTCTACGAGCAGTACTTC.

This clone has more than one count but fewer than ten. This chain connects TRBV6-1 to TRBJ2-7, with 11 nucleotides matching TRBD2. Germline V gene data show CDR1 as MNHNS and CDR2 as SASEGT. The CDR3 is 14 residues long. J lost 2 bases, V lost 4 bases, and 1 base had no gene match. CDR3 sequence: CASSVAGGPYEQYF. CDR3 nucleotide sequence: TGTGCCAGCAGTGTAGCGGGAGGGCCCTACGAGCAGTACTTC.

The chain links TRBV6-5 to TRBJ2-1; 8 bases align to TRBD2. CDR3 length equals 15 residues. The germline CDR1 and CDR2 sequences are MNHEY and SVGAGI. The junction had 2 bases not matched to a gene; V was cut back by 2 bases and J by 2 bases. The CDR3, as DNA: TGTGCCAGCAGTTACGGGACTAGAACCTACAATGAGCAGTTCTTC. Its translation: CASSYGTRTYNEQFF.

This clone was seen only once. The chain uses TRBV29-1 and TRBJ2-7, with 9 positions matching TRBD1. The CDR3 loop spans 14 amino acids. CDR1 is SQVTM, CDR2 ANQGSEA, per germline. With 4 bases clipped from V and 1 base from J, the junction kept 5 bases outside the gene matches. The CDR3 here is CSVGGQGTSYEQYF. The DNA for the CDR3 is TGCAGCGTTGGCGGACAGGGGACATCCTACGAGCAGTACTTC.

The J gene is TRBJ1-2, the V gene TRBV14; D remains ambiguous. The CDR3 length is 13 residues. The V gene's germline CDR1 is SGHDN and CDR2 FVKESK. Trimming cost V 3 bases and J 4 bases, with 9 bases left between them. CDR3 bases: TGTGCCAGCAGCCATGCCAGGTCCTATGGCTACACCTTC. Translating it yields CASSHARSYGYTF.

The chain recombines TRBV7-9 with TRBJ2-7, with 11 positions matching TRBD1. This CDR3 is built from 14 residues. Trimming removed 3 bases from V and 3 bases from J; junction bases left unmatched: 1. Looked up from germline, CDR1 is SEHNR and CDR2 is FQNEAQ (reference sequence). The DNA of the CDR3 is TGTGCCAGCAGCTTGGGACAGGGGGACTACGAGCAGTACTTC. Encoded protein: CASSLGQGDYEQYF.

The gene calls are TRBV29-1 and TRBJ1-1; D is unresolved. Trimming took off 7 bases at V and 1 base at J, with 16 bases between the two ends. This CDR3 spans 14 amino acids. Germline V gives CDR1 SQVTM, CDR2 ANQGSEA. The DNA of the CDR3 is TGCAGCGGTCGGGATAAGGCGAGGAACACTGAAGCTTTCTTT. This codes for CSGRDKARNTEAFF. Full variable domain (remainder filled in from reference TRBV29-1 and TRBJ1-1): SAVISQKPSRDICQRGTSLTIQCQVDSQVTMMFWYRQQPGQSLTLIATANQGSEATYESGFVIDKFPISRPNLTFSTLTVSNMSPEDSSIYLCSGRDKARNTEAFFGQGTRLTVV.

The chain employs TRBV5-6 and TRBJ2-3, with 13 bases that match TRBD2. The CDR3 has 15 residues. The V and J ends lost 3 bases and 4 bases, in that order; junction bases with no gene match: 2. Germline-derived CDR1 and CDR2 are SGHDT and YYEEEE. The CDR3: CASSWGLAGSDTQYF. CDR3 nucleotide sequence: TGTGCCAGCAGCTGGGGACTAGCGGGATCAGATACGCAGTATTTT.

This clone was detected only once. V and J are TRBV29-1 and TRBJ1-2; 8 bases match TRBD1. CDR1 and CDR2 (germline): SQVTM, ANQGSEA. The CDR3 has 12 residues. V dropped 0 bases and J dropped 7; count of bases not matched to a gene: 1. DNA for the CDR3: TGCAGCGTTGAAGACACAGGGGGTGGCTACACCTTC. Protein: CSVEDTGGGYTF.

The rearrangement uses TRBV7-6 and TRBJ1-1; TRBD1 aligns across 8 bases. Trimming took 2 bases from V and 4 from J; bases not matched to a gene: 3. Germline V gives CDR1 SGHVS, CDR2 FNYEAQ. This CDR3 is built from 14 residues. The CDR3: CASSLQGAGTEAFF. CDR3 coding DNA: TGTGCCAGCAGCTTACAGGGGGCAGGCACTGAAGCTTTCTTT.

The chain couples TRBV29-1 to TRBJ2-2; perhaps TRBD2 as D (6 bases). V was pared by 5 bases and J by 3 bases, with 13 bases between. The V gene's germline CDR1 is SQVTM and CDR2 ANQGSEA. This CDR3 has 14 amino acids. The DNA for the CDR3 is TGCAGCGTTCGCGGGACGCGGGACACCGGGGAGCTGTTTTTT. It translates to CSVRGTRDTGELFF.